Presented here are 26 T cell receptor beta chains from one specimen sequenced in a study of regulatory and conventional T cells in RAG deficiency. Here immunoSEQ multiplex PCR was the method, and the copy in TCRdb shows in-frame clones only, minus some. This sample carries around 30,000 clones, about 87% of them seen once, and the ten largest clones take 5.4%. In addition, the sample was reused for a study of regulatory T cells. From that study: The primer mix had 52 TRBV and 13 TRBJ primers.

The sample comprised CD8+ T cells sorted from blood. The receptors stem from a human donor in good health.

In nucleotides, the CDR3 is TGTGCCAGCAGCGCCCAGGGGGAAGCAAATTCACCCCTCCACTTT. This encodes CASSAQGEANSPLHF. The chain joins TRBV7-9 to TRBJ1-6; 7 bases match TRBD1. The CDR3 is 15 amino acids. Germline loops: CDR1 SEHNR, CDR2 FQNEAQ (reference sequence). The ends lost 5 bases at V and 7 bases at J; junction bases unmatched: 8.

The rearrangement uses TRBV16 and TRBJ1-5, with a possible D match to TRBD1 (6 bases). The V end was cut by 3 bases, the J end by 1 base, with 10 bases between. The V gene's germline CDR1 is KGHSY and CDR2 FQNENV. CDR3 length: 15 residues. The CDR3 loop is CASSHQGTSNQPQHF. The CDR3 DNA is TGTGCCAGCAGCCATCAGGGGACAAGCAATCAGCCCCAGCATTTT.

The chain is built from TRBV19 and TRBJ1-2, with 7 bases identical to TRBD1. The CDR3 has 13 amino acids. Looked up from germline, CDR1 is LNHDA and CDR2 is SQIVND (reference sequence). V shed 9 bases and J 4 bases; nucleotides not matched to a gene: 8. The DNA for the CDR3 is TGTGCCAGCAGACAGGGTCAGGGCTATGGCTACACCTTC. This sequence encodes CASRQGQGYGYTF.

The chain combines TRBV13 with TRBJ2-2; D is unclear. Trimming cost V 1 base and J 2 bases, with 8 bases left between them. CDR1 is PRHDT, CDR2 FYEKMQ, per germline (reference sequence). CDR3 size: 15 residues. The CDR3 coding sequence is TGTGCCAGCAGCTTAGAGAACACTAACACCGGGGAGCTGTTTTTT. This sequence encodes CASSLENTNTGELFF. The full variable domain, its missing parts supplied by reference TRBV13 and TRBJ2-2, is AAGVIQSPRHLIKEKRETATLKCYPIPRHDTVYWYQQGPGQDPQFLISFYEKMQSDKGSIPDRFSAQQFSDYHSELNMSSLELGDSALYFCASSLENTNTGELFFGEGSRLTVL.

CDR3 protein: CAISEAREQYF. The CDR3 DNA reads as TGTGCCATCAGTGAGGCGCGCGAGCAGTACTTC. The chain uses TRBV10-3 and TRBJ2-7; D gene unclear. The V gene lost 2 bases and the J gene lost 6 bases, with 5 bases spanning the gap. CDR1 and CDR2 from the germline V gene are ENHRY and SYGVKD. The CDR3 runs 11 residues.

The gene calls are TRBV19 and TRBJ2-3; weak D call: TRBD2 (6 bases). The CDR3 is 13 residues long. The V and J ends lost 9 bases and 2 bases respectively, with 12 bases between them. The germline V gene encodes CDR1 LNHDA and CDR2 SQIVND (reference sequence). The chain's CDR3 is CASQEDYTDTQYF. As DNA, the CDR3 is TGTGCCAGCCAGGAGGACTACACAGATACGCAGTATTTT.

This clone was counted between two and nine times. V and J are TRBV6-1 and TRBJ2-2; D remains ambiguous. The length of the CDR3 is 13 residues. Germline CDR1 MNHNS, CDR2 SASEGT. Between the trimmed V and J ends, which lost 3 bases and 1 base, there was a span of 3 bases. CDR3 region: CASSDKNTGELFF. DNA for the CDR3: TGTGCCAGCAGTGACAAGAACACCGGGGAGCTGTTTTTT.

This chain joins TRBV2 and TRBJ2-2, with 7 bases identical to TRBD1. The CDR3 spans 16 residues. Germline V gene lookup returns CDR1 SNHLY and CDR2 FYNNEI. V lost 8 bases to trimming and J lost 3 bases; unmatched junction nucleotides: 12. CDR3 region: CASADRVQSDTGELFF. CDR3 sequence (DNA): TGTGCCAGCGCAGACAGGGTGCAGTCGGACACCGGGGAGCTGTTTTTT.

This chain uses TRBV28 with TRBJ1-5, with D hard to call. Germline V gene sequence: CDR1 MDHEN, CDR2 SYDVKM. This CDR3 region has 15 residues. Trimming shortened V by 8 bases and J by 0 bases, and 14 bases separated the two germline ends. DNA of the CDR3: TGTGCCAGCTCCCTTGTCCCAGATAGCAATCAGCCCCAGCATTTT. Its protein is CASSLVPDSNQPQHF.

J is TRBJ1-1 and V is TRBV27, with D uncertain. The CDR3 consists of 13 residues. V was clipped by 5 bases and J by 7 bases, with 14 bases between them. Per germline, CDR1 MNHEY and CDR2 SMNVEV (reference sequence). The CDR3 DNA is TGTGCCAGCAGTCCCCCCGGTTTGAGTGAAGCTTTCTTT. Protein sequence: CASSPPGLSEAFF.

The CDR3 protein is CASSPDGNQPQHF. The DNA of the CDR3 is TGCGCCAGCAGCCCGGATGGCAATCAGCCCCAGCATTTT. This chain joins TRBV4-1 and TRBJ1-5, with D unclear. The CDR3 extends over 13 amino acids. CDR1 is MGHRA, CDR2 YSYEKL, per germline. The V end was cut by 4 bases, the J end by 2 bases, with 6 bases between.

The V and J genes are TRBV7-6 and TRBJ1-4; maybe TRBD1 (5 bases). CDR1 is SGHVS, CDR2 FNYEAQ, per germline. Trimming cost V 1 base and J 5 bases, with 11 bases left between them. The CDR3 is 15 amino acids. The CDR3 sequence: CASSLGAGANEKLFF. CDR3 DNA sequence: TGTGCCAGCAGCTTAGGGGCCGGGGCGAATGAAAAACTGTTTTTT.

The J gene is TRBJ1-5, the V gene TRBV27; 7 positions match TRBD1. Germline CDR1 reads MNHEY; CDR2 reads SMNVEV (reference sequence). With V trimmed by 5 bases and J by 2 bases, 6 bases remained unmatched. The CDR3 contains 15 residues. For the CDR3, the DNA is TGTGCCAGCAGTCCGGGACAGCGTGGCAATCAGCCCCAGCATTTT. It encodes CASSPGQRGNQPQHF.

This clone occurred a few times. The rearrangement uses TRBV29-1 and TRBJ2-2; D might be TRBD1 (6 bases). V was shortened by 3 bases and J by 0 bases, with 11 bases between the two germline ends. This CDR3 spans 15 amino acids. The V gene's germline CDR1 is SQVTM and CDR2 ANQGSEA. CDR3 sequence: CSVDDRFSNTGELFF. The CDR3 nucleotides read TGCAGCGTTGATGACAGGTTCTCGAACACCGGGGAGCTGTTTTTT.

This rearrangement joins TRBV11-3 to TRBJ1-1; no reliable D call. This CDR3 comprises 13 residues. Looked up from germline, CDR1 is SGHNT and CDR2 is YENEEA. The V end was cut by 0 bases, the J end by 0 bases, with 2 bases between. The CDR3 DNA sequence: TGTGCCAGCAGCTTAGATCTGAACACTGAAGCTTTCTTT. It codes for CASSLDLNTEAFF.

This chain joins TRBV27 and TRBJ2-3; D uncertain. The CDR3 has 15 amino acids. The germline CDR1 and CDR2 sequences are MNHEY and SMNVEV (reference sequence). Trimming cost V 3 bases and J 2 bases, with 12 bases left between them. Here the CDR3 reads CASSFAILPTDTQYF. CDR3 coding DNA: TGTGCCAGCAGTTTTGCAATACTACCCACAGATACGCAGTATTTT.

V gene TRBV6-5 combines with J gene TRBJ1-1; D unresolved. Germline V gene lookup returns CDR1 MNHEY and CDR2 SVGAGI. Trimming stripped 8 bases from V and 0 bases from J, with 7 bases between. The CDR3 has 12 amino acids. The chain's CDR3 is CASSPLNTEAFF. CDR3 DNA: TGTGCCAGCTCCCCCCTGAACACTGAAGCTTTCTTT.

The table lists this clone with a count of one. Here the CDR3 DNA reads TGTGCCAGTAAGGAGAGGCTCTCAAGCTCCTACAATGAGCAGTTCTTC. It specifies CASKERLSSSYNEQFF. The rearrangement uses TRBV19 and TRBJ2-1; no firm D call. Trimming left V 7 bases short and J 0 bases short, with 16 bases between. Germline V lookup: CDR1 LNHDA, CDR2 SQIVND (reference sequence). The CDR3 length is 16 residues. The whole variable domain, remainder taken from reference TRBV19 and TRBJ2-1, is DGGITQSPKYLFRKEGQNVTLSCEQNLNHDAMYWYRQDPGQGLRLIYYSQIVNDFQKGDIAEGYSVSREKKESFPLTVTSAQKNPTAFYLCASKERLSSSYNEQFFGPGTRLTVL.

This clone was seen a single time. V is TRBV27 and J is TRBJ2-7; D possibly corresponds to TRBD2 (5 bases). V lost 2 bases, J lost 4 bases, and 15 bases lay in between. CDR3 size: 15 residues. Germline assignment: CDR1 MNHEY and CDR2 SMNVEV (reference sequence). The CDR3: CASSLVGDLAYEQYF. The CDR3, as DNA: TGTGCCAGCAGTTTAGTCGGGGATCTCGCTTACGAGCAGTACTTC.

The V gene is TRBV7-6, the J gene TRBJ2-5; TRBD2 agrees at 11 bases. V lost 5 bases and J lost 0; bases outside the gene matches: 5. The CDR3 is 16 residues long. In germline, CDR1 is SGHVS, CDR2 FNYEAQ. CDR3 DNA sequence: TGTGCCAGCAGCGCCCGGACTAGCGGGTACCAAGAGACCCAGTACTTC. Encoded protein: CASSARTSGYQETQYF.

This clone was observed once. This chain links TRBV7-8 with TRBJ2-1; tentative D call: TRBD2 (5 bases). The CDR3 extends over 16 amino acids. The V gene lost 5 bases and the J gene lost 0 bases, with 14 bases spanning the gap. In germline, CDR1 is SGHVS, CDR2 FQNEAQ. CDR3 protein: CASSNPAESSYNEQFF. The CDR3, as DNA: TGTGCCAGCAGCAACCCAGCGGAGAGCTCCTACAATGAGCAGTTCTTC. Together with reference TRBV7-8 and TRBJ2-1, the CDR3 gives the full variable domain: GAGVSQSPRYKVAKRGQDVALRCDPISGHVSLFWYQQALGQGPEFLTYFQNEAQLDKSGLPSDRFFAERPEGSVSTLKIQRTQQEDSAVYLCASSNPAESSYNEQFFGPGTRLTVL.

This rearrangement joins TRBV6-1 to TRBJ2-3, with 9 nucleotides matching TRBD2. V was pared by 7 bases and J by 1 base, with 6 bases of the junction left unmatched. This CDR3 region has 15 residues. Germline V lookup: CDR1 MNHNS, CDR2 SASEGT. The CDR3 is CASTPWTSGTDTQYF. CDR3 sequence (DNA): TGTGCCAGCACCCCATGGACTAGCGGCACAGATACGCAGTATTTT.

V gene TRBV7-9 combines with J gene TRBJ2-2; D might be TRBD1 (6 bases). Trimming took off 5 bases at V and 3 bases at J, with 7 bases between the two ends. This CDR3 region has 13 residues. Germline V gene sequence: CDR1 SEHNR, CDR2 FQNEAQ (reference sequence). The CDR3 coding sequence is TGTGCCAGCAGCAACAGGGACACCGGGGAGCTGTTTTTT. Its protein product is CASSNRDTGELFF. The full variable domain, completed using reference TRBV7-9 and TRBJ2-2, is DTGVSQNPRHKITKRGQNVTFRCDPISEHNRLYWYRQTLGQGPEFLTYFQNEAQLEKSRLLSDRFSAERPKGSFSTLEIQRTEQGDSAMYLCASSNRDTGELFFGEGSRLTVL.

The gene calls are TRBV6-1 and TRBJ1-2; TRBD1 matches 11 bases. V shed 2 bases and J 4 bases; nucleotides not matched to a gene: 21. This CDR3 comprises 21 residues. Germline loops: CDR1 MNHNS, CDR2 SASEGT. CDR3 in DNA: TGTGCCAGCAGTGAACTGGGACAGGGGGGAATGGGACTTCGGCCCCCCTATGGCTACACCTTC. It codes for CASSELGQGGMGLRPPYGYTF.

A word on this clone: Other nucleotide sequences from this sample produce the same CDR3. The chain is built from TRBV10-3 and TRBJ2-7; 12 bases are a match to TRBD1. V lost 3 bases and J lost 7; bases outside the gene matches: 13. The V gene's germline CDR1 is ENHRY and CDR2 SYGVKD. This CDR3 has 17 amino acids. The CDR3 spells CAISERAGGQGAGEQYF. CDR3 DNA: TGTGCCATCAGTGAACGAGCTGGGGGACAGGGGGCGGGGGAGCAGTACTTC.

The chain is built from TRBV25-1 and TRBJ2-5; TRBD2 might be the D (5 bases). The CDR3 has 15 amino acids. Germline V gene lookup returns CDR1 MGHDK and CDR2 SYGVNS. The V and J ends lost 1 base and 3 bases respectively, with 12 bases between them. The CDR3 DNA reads TGTGCCAGCAGTGAATCCCGGACTTACGAAGAGACCCAGTACTTC. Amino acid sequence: CASSESRTYEETQYF.